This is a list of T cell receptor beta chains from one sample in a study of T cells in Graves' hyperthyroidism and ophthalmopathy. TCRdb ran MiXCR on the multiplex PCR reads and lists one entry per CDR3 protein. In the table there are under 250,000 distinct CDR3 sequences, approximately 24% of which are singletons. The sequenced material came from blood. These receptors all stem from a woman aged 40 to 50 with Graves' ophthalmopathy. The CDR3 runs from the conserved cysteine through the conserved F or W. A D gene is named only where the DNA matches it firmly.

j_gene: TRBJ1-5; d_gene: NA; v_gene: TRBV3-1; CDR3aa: CASSQERGSSNQPQHF
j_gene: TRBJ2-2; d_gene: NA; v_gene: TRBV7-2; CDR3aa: CASRPLGPGELFF
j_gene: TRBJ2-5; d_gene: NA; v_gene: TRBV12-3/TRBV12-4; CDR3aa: CASTQPGTGRGAQYF
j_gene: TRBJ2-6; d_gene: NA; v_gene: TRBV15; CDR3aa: CATSRGVNGANVLTF
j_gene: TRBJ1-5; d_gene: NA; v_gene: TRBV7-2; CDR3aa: CASSLVGGLENQHF
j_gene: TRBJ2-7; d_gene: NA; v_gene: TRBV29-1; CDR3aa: CSVEDQGNEQYF
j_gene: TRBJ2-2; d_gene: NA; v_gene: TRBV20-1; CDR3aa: CSASSYNTGELFF
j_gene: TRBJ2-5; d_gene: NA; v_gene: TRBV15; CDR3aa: CATSSLRQETQYF
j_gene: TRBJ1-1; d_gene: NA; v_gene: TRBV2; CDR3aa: CASSALRGETEAFF
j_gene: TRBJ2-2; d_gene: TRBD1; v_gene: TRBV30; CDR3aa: CAWSWGTGRTGELFF
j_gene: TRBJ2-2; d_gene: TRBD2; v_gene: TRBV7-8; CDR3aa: CASSLEASGNWGELFF
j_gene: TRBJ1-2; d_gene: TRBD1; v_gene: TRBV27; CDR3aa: CASSLSQGGGYTF
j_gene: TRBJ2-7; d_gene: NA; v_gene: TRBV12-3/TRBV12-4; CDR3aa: CASSFGRDPSTYERYF
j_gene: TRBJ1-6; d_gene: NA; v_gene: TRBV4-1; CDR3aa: CASSQGGLSSYNSPLHF
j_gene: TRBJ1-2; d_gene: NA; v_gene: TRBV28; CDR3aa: CASSPYSRENYGYTF
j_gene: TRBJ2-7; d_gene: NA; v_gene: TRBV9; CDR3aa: CASSAGGAVTYEQYF
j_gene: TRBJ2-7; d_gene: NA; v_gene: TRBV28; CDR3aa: CASKVPSYEQYF
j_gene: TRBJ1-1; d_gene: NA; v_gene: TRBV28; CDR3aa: CASRNRENTEAFF
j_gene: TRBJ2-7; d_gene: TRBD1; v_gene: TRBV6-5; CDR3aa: CASSSEDRSVYEQYF
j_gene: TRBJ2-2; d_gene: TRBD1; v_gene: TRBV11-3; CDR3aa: CASSIDRANTGELFF
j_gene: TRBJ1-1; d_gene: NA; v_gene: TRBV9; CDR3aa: CASSVWVNTEAFF
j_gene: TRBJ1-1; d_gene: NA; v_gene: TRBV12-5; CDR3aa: CASGLVMGRGTEAFF
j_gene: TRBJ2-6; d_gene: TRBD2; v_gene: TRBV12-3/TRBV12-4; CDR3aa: CASSRGGGANVLTF
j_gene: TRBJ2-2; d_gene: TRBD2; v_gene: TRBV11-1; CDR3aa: CASSQPTSANTGELFF
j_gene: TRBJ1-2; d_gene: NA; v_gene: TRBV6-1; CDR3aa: CASFSFANYGYTF
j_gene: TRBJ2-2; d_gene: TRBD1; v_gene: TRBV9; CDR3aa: CASSVTRTGGNTGELFF
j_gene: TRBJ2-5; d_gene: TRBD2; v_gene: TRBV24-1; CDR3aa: CATSRTSHQETQYF
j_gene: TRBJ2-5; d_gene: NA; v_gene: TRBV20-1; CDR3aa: CSARDLVAETQYF
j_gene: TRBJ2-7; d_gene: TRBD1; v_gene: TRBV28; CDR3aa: CASRIIRDSSYEQYF
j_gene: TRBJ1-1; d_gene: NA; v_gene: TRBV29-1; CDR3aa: CSVEEGFEAFF
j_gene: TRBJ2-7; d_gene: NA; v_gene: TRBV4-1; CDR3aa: CASSQFDTASSYEQYF
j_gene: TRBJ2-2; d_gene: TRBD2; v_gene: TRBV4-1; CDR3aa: CASSQRQTSGKNTEKELFF
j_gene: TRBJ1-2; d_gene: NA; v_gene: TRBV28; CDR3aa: CASSSARRGYTF
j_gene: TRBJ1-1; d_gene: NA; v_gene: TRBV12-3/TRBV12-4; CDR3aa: CASSPPHGNTEAFF
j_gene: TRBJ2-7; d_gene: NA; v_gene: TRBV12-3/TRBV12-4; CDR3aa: CASRPRRTSYEQYF
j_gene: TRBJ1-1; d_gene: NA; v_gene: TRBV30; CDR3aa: CAWSVQVDTEAFF
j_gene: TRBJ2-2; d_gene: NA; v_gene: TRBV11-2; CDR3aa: CASSPEGLAGELFF
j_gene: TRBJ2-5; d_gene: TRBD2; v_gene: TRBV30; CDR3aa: CAWTGPRLALGETQYF
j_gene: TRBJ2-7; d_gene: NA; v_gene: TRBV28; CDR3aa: CASSWGRGFEQYF